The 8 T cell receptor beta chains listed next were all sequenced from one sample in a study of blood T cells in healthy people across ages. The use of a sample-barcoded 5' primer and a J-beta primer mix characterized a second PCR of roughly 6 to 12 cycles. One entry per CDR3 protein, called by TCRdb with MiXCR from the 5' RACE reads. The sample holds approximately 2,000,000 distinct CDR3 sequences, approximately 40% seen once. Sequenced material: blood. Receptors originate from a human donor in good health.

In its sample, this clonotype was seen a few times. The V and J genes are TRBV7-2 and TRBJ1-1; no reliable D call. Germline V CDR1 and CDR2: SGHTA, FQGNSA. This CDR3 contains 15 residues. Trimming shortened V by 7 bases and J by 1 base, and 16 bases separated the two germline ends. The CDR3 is CASKPPGTQNTEAFF. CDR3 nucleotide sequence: TGTGCCAGCAAGCCCCCGGGCACCCAGAACACTGAAGCTTTCTTT.

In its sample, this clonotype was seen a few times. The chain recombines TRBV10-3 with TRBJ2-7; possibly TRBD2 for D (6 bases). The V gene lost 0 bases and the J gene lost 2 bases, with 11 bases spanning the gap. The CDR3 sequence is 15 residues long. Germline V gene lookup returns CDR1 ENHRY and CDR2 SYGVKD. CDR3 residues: CAISESRGKAYEQYF. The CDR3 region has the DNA TGTGCCATCAGTGAGTCGCGCGGGAAAGCCTACGAGCAGTACTTC.

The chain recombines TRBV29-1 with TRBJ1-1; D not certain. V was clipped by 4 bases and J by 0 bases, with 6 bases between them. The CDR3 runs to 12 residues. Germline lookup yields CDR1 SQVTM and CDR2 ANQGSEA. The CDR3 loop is CSVVVLNTEAFF. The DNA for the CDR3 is TGCAGCGTTGTGGTTTTGAACACTGAAGCTTTCTTT.

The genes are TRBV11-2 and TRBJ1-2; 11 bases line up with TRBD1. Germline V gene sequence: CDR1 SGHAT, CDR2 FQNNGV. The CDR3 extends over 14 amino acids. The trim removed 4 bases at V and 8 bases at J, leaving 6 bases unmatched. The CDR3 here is CASSWWDRGDGYTF. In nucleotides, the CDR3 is TGTGCCAGCAGCTGGTGGGACAGGGGGGACGGCTACACCTTC.

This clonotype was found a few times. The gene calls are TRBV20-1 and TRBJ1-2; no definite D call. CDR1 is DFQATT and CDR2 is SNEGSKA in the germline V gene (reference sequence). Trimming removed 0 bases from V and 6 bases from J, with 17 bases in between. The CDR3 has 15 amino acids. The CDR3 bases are TGCAGTGCTAGAGATATGGGCTTAAGGTTTGATGGCTACACCTTC. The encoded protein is CSARDMGLRFDGYTF.

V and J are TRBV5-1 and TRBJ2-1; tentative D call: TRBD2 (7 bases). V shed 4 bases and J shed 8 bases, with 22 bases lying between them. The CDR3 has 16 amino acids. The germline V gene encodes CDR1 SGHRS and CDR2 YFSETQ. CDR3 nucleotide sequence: TGCGCCAGCAGCAGGAGCGGTGGGGGGGCCATGGATGAGCAGTTCTTC. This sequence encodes CASSRSGGGAMDEQFF.

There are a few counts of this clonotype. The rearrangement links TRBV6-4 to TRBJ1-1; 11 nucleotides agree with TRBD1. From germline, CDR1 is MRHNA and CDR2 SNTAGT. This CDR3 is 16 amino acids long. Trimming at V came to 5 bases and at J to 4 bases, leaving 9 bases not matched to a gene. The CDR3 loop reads CASSLPGQGDRTEAFF. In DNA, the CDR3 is TGTGCCAGCAGTCTTCCGGGACAGGGGGATCGCACTGAAGCTTTCTTT.

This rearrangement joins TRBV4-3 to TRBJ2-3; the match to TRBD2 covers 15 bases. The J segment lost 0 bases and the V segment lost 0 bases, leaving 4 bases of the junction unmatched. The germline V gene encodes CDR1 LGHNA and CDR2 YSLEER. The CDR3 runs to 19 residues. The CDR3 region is CASSQDPGLAGGSTDTQYF. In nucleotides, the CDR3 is TGCGCCAGCAGCCAAGACCCCGGACTAGCGGGGGGGAGCACAGATACGCAGTATTTT.